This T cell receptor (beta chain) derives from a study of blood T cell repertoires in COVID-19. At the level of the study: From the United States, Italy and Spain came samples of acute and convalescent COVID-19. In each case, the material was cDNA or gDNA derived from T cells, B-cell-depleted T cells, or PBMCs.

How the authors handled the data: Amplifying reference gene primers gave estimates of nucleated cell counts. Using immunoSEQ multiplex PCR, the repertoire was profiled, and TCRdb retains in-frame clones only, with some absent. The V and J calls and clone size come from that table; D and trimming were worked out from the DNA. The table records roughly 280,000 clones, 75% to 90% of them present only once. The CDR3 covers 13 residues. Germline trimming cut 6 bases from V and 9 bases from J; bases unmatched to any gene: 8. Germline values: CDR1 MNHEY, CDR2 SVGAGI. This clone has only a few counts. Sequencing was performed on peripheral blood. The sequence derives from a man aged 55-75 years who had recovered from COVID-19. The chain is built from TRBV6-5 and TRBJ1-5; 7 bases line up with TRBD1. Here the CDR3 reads CASRPGTDRPQHF. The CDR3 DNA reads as TGTGCCAGCAGACCCGGGACAGATAGGCCCCAGCATTTT.